These 23 T cell receptor beta chains share one sample of origin, sequenced in a study of response to subunit inactivated influenza vaccine. MiXCR was run by TCRdb on the RT-PCR reads, yielding one entry per CDR3 protein. The data contain under 850,000 distinct CDR3 sequences, roughly 20% of them seen just once; the ten biggest clones take up approximately 10%. The sample was PBMCs from blood, taken 5 to 6 days after vaccination. Source of these receptors: a man in his fifties or sixties who received an inactivated influenza vaccine.

This clonotype occurred a few times. The chain joins TRBV4-2 to TRBJ2-2, with D perhaps TRBD2 (6 bases). Germline V gene data show CDR1 as LGHNA and CDR2 as YNFKEQ. The CDR3 consists of 15 residues. V lost 1 base, J lost 5 bases, and 11 bases lay in between. Written as DNA, the CDR3 is TGTGCCAGCAGCCAAGCCGGGACTCATACCGGGGAGCTGTTTTTT. As protein: CASSQAGTHTGELFF.

This chain links TRBV5-1 with TRBJ2-7; the D call may be TRBD1 or TRBD2 (5 bases each). Per the germline V gene, CDR1 is SGHRS and CDR2 is YFSETQ. The length of the CDR3 is 14 residues. V was trimmed by 4 bases and J by 3 bases, leaving 14 bases between them. The CDR3 loop is CASSPALGVYEQYF. The CDR3 bases are TGCGCCAGCAGCCCCGCTCTGGGGGTCTACGAGCAGTACTTC. Full variable domain (outside the CDR3, taken from reference TRBV5-1 and TRBJ2-7): KAGVTQTPRYLIKTRGQQVTLSCSPISGHRSVSWYQQTPGQGLQFLFEYFSETQRNKGNFPGRFSGRQFSNSRSEMNVSTLELGDSALYLCASSPALGVYEQYFGPGTRLTVT.

The chain carries TRBV6-2 or TRBV6-3 and TRBJ2-3; no clear D. Germline V gene sequence: CDR1 MNHEY, CDR2 SVGEGT. CDR3 length: 13 amino acids. V was shortened by 7 bases and J by 1 base, with 9 bases between the two germline ends. CDR3 in amino acids: CASMTRGTDTQYF. The CDR3 DNA is TGTGCCAGCATGACACGGGGCACAGATACGCAGTATTTT.

This clonotype was seen a handful of times. The J gene is TRBJ2-7, the V gene TRBV6-2 or TRBV6-3; D not certain. CDR1 MNHEY and CDR2 SVGEGT come from the germline V gene. Trimming removed 6 bases from V and 2 bases from J, with 17 bases in between. This CDR3 spans 15 amino acids. The CDR3, as DNA: TGTGCCAGCAGACCACACTTCGGAACCACCTACGAGCAGTACTTC. This translates into CASRPHFGTTYEQYF.

The chain links TRBV7-8 to TRBJ2-5; D call uncertain. In germline, CDR1 is SGHVS, CDR2 FQNEAQ. V lost 1 base and J lost 2, with 11 bases in between. This CDR3 region has 15 residues. The CDR3 DNA reads as TGTGCCAGCAGCTTAGATTGGCGGAGACAAGAGACCCAGTACTTC. It encodes CASSLDWRRQETQYF.

This clonotype came up many times. V gene TRBV5-1 combines with J gene TRBJ2-5, with 7 bases aligning to TRBD1. The CDR3 extends over 15 amino acids. Looked up from germline, CDR1 is SGHRS and CDR2 is YFSETQ. V shed 4 bases and J 1 base; nucleotides not matched to a gene: 7. For the CDR3, the DNA is TGCGCCAGCAGCCTCGGGACAGCCTTCCAAGAGACCCAGTACTTC. This sequence encodes CASSLGTAFQETQYF.

CDR3 nucleotide sequence: TGTGCCAGCAGCCAAGGGGGGGCAGATGGCTATGGCTACACCTTC. Its protein is CASSQGGADGYGYTF. The V and J genes are TRBV4-2 and TRBJ1-2, with D perhaps matching TRBD1 (6 bases). Trimming stripped 1 base from V and 4 bases from J, with 13 bases between. CDR3 length: 15 amino acids. CDR1 LGHNA and CDR2 YNFKEQ come from the germline V gene.

V usage is TRBV7-2 and J usage is TRBJ2-3; D not certain. Deletions cut 4 bases from V and 0 bases from J, with 14 bases between. CDR1 and CDR2 (germline): SGHTA, FQGNSA. The CDR3 has 16 residues. The CDR3 region has the DNA TGTGCCAGCAGCTCCCGACGGTTTCCTAGCACAGATACGCAGTATTTT. Its translation: CASSSRRFPSTDTQYF.

The chain recombines TRBV6-5 with TRBJ1-4; 7 bases fit TRBD1. CDR1 and CDR2 from the germline V gene are MNHEY and SVGAGI. This CDR3 is 15 amino acids long. Trimming at V came to 0 bases and at J to 8 bases, leaving 6 bases not matched to a gene. The CDR3 reads CASSYSTGEWEKLFF. The CDR3 DNA reads as TGTGCCAGCAGTTACTCCACAGGGGAGTGGGAAAAACTGTTTTTT.

The table lists this clonotype with a few counts. The rearrangement joins TRBV5-1 to TRBJ2-7; 10 nucleotides align to TRBD1. Germline values: CDR1 SGHRS, CDR2 YFSETQ. V dropped 3 bases and J dropped 5; count of bases not matched to a gene: 5. The CDR3 contains 14 residues. Here the CDR3 DNA reads TGCGCCAGCAGCTCGGGACAGGGGCCCAACGAGCAGTACTTC. This codes for CASSSGQGPNEQYF.

Ten or more counts support this clonotype. The J gene is TRBJ1-2, the V gene TRBV20-1, with 7 bases identical to TRBD1. The CDR3 consists of 13 residues. The V gene end was trimmed by 2 bases and the J gene end by 4 bases; junction bases not matched to a gene: 4. Germline V CDR1 and CDR2: DFQATT, SNEGSKA (reference sequence). Written as DNA, the CDR3 is TGCAGTGCTAGACTGGGACAGAGCTATGGCTACACCTTC. It translates to CSARLGQSYGYTF.

In this sample, this clonotype turned up a few times. This chain links TRBV20-1 with TRBJ2-4; 7 bases line up with TRBD2. Trimming removed 0 bases from V and 8 bases from J; junction bases left unmatched: 13. This CDR3 contains 16 residues. Germline V lookup: CDR1 DFQATT, CDR2 SNEGSKA (reference sequence). The chain's CDR3 is CSARDLSKGGWDIQYF. CDR3 in DNA: TGCAGTGCTAGAGATCTCTCAAAGGGAGGGTGGGACATTCAGTACTTC.

The CDR3 region has the DNA TGCAGTGCTGGACAGGCCACCTACGAGCAGTACTTC. It encodes CSAGQATYEQYF. The chain couples TRBV20-1 to TRBJ2-7, with 7 bases that match TRBD1. This CDR3 region has 12 residues. Per the germline V gene, CDR1 is DFQATT and CDR2 is SNEGSKA (reference sequence). V was pared by 5 bases and J by 2 bases, with 3 bases of the junction left unmatched.

The chain joins TRBV4-3 to TRBJ2-1; D is ambiguous. CDR3 length: 12 amino acids. From germline, CDR1 is LGHNA and CDR2 YSLEER. Between the trimmed V and J ends, which lost 0 bases and 9 bases, there was a span of 6 bases. CDR3 in amino acids: CASSQDLIEQFF. The CDR3 nucleotides are TGCGCCAGCAGCCAAGACCTGATTGAGCAGTTCTTC.

The sample holds a few counts of this clonotype. The V gene is TRBV20-1, the J gene TRBJ1-1; D possibly corresponds to TRBD1 (5 bases). The V gene's germline CDR1 is DFQATT and CDR2 SNEGSKA (reference sequence). Deletions cut 0 bases from V and 4 bases from J, with 12 bases between. This CDR3 has 14 amino acids. In nucleotides, the CDR3 is TGCAGTGCTAGAGAGTGGGGCCGCCCCACTGAAGCTTTCTTT. Its translation is CSAREWGRPTEAFF.

This clonotype showed up just a few times. V usage is TRBV20-1 and J usage is TRBJ1-5; no reliable D call. V was trimmed by 2 bases and J by 7 bases, leaving 9 bases between them. The germline V gene has CDR1 DFQATT and CDR2 SNEGSKA (reference sequence). This CDR3 comprises 12 residues. DNA for the CDR3: TGCAGTGCTAGACTGGGTCCCCAGCCCCAGCATTTT. This encodes CSARLGPQPQHF.

V is TRBV6-2 or TRBV6-3 and J is TRBJ1-1; D is possibly TRBD1 (5 bases). The CDR3 has 16 residues. The V and J ends lost 6 bases and 5 bases respectively, with 22 bases between them. Per the germline V gene, CDR1 is MNHEY and CDR2 is SVGEGT. The CDR3 loop is CASRSYRDRGATEAFF. CDR3 DNA sequence: TGTGCCAGCAGATCCTACCGGGACCGTGGGGCAACTGAAGCTTTCTTT.

This chain joins TRBV14 and TRBJ2-3; D remains ambiguous. Trimming removed 1 base at V and 4 bases at J, with 15 bases between. Germline V gene sequence: CDR1 SGHDN, CDR2 FVKESK. This CDR3 is built from 16 residues. The CDR3 bases are TGTGCCAGCAGCCAAGTTCAGTGGACGTCTCCAGATACGCAGTATTTT. Its translation is CASSQVQWTSPDTQYF.

This chain joins TRBV9 and TRBJ2-3; 7 nucleotides agree with TRBD2. Germline V gives CDR1 SGDLS, CDR2 YYNGEE. J lost 3 bases, V lost 3 bases, and 7 bases had no gene match. The CDR3 contains 15 residues. Here the CDR3 reads CASSAGTTGTDTQYF. In nucleotides, the CDR3 is TGTGCCAGCAGCGCCGGGACTACCGGGACAGATACGCAGTATTTT.

This chain links TRBV7-2 with TRBJ2-3; D unclear. The CDR3 has 12 residues. Germline V gene sequence: CDR1 SGHTA, CDR2 FQGNSA. V lost 5 bases, J lost 11 bases, and 14 bases lay in between. CDR3 amino acids: CASSTEGIGQYF. CDR3 coding DNA: TGTGCCAGCAGCACAGAAGGAATAGGGCAGTATTTT.

This chain connects TRBV5-1 to TRBJ2-3, with 9 bases identical to TRBD2. Per germline, CDR1 SGHRS and CDR2 YFSETQ. The J segment lost 1 base and the V segment lost 7 bases, leaving 10 bases of the junction unmatched. The CDR3 extends over 16 amino acids. This CDR3 reads CASSISGRPGTDTQYF. CDR3 in DNA: TGCGCCAGCTCCATTAGCGGGAGACCCGGCACAGATACGCAGTATTTT.

The J gene is TRBJ1-1, the V gene TRBV20-1; a possible D gene is TRBD1 (6 bases). Trimming stripped 5 bases from V and 1 base from J, with 14 bases between. The CDR3 is 14 amino acids. Looked up from germline, CDR1 is DFQATT and CDR2 is SNEGSKA (reference sequence). CDR3 nucleotide sequence: TGCAGTGCTTTCTTCGGGACATCGAACACTGAAGCTTTCTTT. It translates to CSAFFGTSNTEAFF.

The rearrangement joins TRBV12-3 or TRBV12-4 to TRBJ1-5; the D gene is possibly TRBD1 (6 bases). CDR3 size: 15 residues. With 3 bases removed from V and 3 bases from J, the gap between germline ends came to 12 bases. This CDR3 reads CASSFARGDNQPQHF. Written as DNA, the CDR3 is TGTGCCAGCAGTTTTGCCAGGGGTGACAATCAGCCCCAGCATTTT.